This TCR beta chain originates from a study of PD-1 blockade in mismatch repair-deficient tumors. Germline loops: CDR1 SGHDT, CDR2 YYEEEE. V was pared by 4 bases and J by 6 bases, with 11 bases of the junction left unmatched. The CDR3 length is 15 residues. Assay used: immunoSEQ multiplex PCR; TCRdb lists only in-frame clones, some missing. The sample yields about 84,000 clones, approximately 81% seen once. The specimen was peripheral blood, collected 12 weeks after starting pembrolizumab. The receptor was isolated from an adult with mismatch repair-deficient cancer. V gene TRBV5-6 combines with J gene TRBJ1-2, with TRBD1 identical over 8 bases. Here the CDR3 DNA reads TGTGCCAGCAGCCAACTTATGACAGGGGCTAATGGCTACACCTTC. Translation gives CASSQLMTGANGYTF.